What follows are 20 T cell receptor beta chains derived from one specimen sequenced in a study of cytomegalovirus exposure and HLA in healthy donors (TCRdb year 2017). Library construction relied on the immunoSEQ multiplex PCR assay. The multiplex PCR relied on a mix of 60 forward primers for TCR Vbeta segments and 13 reverse primers for TCR Jbeta segments. The immuneACCESS repertoire file appears here via TCRdb, limited to in-frame rearrangements. These files lack a portion of the clones; in checked studies, under half of the deficit traces to unresolved V genes, and the cause of the others is not known. This sample lists approximately 160,000 clones; approximately 80% were detected once. The ten largest clones represent about 0.8% of the sample. Sample: PBMCs. The receptors shown here come from a woman aged 18-35 years in good health and CMV-seronegative.

V and J are TRBV5-6 and TRBJ2-7; the D gene is possibly TRBD1 (5 bases). The CDR3 covers 13 residues. V was clipped by 5 bases and J by 5 bases, with 14 bases between them. Germline V gene lookup returns CDR1 SGHDT and CDR2 YYEEEE. CDR3 sequence (DNA): TGTGCCAGCAGTGTCGGCAGGGCCCACGAGCAGTACTTC. Translation gives CASSVGRAHEQYF.

The chain joins TRBV6-5 to TRBJ2-2; 11 bases line up with TRBD2. The CDR3 length is 14 residues. V trimming: 10 bases; J trimming: 4 bases; junction bases outside the gene matches: 5. Germline V gene data show CDR1 as MNHEY and CDR2 as SVGAGI. The CDR3 sequence is CAILAGDRTGELFF. The CDR3 DNA sequence: TGTGCCATACTAGCGGGAGATCGCACCGGGGAGCTGTTTTTT.

The chain joins TRBV7-2 to TRBJ2-7; TRBD1 aligns across 7 bases. CDR1 and CDR2 from the germline V gene are SGHTA and FQGNSA. V lost 5 bases and J lost 7; bases outside the gene matches: 11. The CDR3 covers 14 residues. The CDR3 DNA reads as TGTGCCAGCAGCCCCAACTTGGGACAGCCTGAGCAGTACTTC. Protein sequence: CASSPNLGQPEQYF.

This clone has a handful of counts. This chain joins TRBV19 and TRBJ2-5, with 9 bases identical to TRBD1. From germline, CDR1 is LNHDA and CDR2 SQIVND (reference sequence). V was clipped by 4 bases and J by 5 bases; unmatched bases: 17. CDR3 length: 18 amino acids. DNA of the CDR3: TGTGCCAGTAGTACCCCTTCGGGGACAGGGCTCCCCCGGGAGACCCAGTACTTC. It yields the protein CASSTPSGTGLPRETQYF.

This clone has a single count. The CDR3: CASSHRQGSDGYTF. Written as DNA, the CDR3 is TGTGCCAGCAGCCATCGACAGGGGAGCGATGGCTACACCTTC. The rearrangement links TRBV4-2 to TRBJ1-2, with 8 bases fitting TRBD1. V shed 3 bases, J shed 6 bases, and the junction held 6 bases outside the gene matches. Germline CDR1 is LGHNA and CDR2 is YNFKEQ. The CDR3 contains 14 residues.

The rearrangement uses TRBV19 and TRBJ2-1, with TRBD2 identical over 7 bases. This CDR3 has 18 amino acids. V lost 1 base to trimming and J lost 2 bases; unmatched junction nucleotides: 11. The V gene's germline CDR1 is LNHDA and CDR2 SQIVND (reference sequence). DNA for the CDR3: TGTGCCAGTAGTATAGTAGGAAGGGCTAGCGGAACCTACAATGAGCAGTTCTTC. Protein sequence: CASSIVGRASGTYNEQFF. Full variable domain (remainder filled in from reference TRBV19 and TRBJ2-1): DGGITQSPKYLFRKEGQNVTLSCEQNLNHDAMYWYRQDPGQGLRLIYYSQIVNDFQKGDIAEGYSVSREKKESFPLTVTSAQKNPTAFYLCASSIVGRASGTYNEQFFGPGTRLTVL.

The CDR3 protein is CASKPASGPYTQYF. CDR3 DNA: TGTGCCTCAAAGCCGGCTAGCGGGCCCTATACGCAGTATTTT. The genes are TRBV27 and TRBJ2-3; 8 bases fit TRBD2. CDR1 MNHEY and CDR2 SMNVEV come from the germline V gene (reference sequence). Trimming at V came to 11 bases and at J to 7 bases, leaving 14 bases not matched to a gene. The CDR3 is made up of 14 amino acids.

The chain employs TRBV5-6 and TRBJ2-2; D perhaps matches TRBD2 (7 bases). CDR3 length: 17 amino acids. Between the trimmed V and J ends, which lost 4 bases and 4 bases, there was a span of 20 bases. From germline, CDR1 is SGHDT and CDR2 YYEEEE. This CDR3 is CASSPRGGRASTGELFF. CDR3 sequence (DNA): TGTGCCAGCAGCCCCCGAGGGGGGAGGGCCAGCACCGGGGAGCTGTTTTTT.

The chain carries TRBV5-1 and TRBJ2-1; TRBD2 matches 14 bases. After removal of 2 bases from V and 0 bases from J, the junction contained 1 base not matched to a gene. The CDR3 totals 17 residues. The germline V gene encodes CDR1 SGHRS and CDR2 YFSETQ. CDR3 sequence: CASSFGTSGSSYNEQFF. CDR3 nucleotides: TGCGCCAGCAGCTTTGGGACTAGCGGGAGCTCCTACAATGAGCAGTTCTTC. The full variable domain, in which reference TRBV5-1 and TRBJ2-1 provide the parts outside the CDR3, is KAGVTQTPRYLIKTRGQQVTLSCSPISGHRSVSWYQQTPGQGLQFLFEYFSETQRNKGNFPGRFSGRQFSNSRSEMNVSTLELGDSALYLCASSFGTSGSSYNEQFFGPGTRLTVL.

V gene TRBV19 combines with J gene TRBJ1-5; the D gene is possibly TRBD1 (5 bases). Trimming cost V 2 bases and J 8 bases, with 13 bases left between them. The CDR3 totals 14 residues. CDR1 is LNHDA, CDR2 SQIVND, per germline (reference sequence). CDR3 amino acids: CASSISGDLEPQHF. For the CDR3, the DNA is TGTGCCAGTAGTATATCGGGGGATTTAGAGCCCCAGCATTTT.

This clone was observed a single time. The rearrangement links TRBV15 to TRBJ2-1, with 12 nucleotides matching TRBD2. The germline V gene encodes CDR1 LNHNV and CDR2 YYDKDF (reference sequence). This CDR3 is 19 amino acids long. The junction had 12 bases not matched to a gene; V was cut back by 0 bases and J by 6 bases. The CDR3 sequence: CATSREGLKTSGSFNEQFF. Written as DNA, the CDR3 is TGTGCCACCAGCAGAGAGGGGCTAAAGACTAGCGGGAGTTTCAATGAGCAGTTCTTC.

This chain connects TRBV7-6 to TRBJ2-3; 9 bases agree with TRBD2. The V gene end was trimmed by 1 base and the J gene end by 0 bases; junction bases not matched to a gene: 8. In germline, CDR1 is SGHVS, CDR2 FNYEAQ. The CDR3 sequence is 18 residues long. CDR3 residues: CASSLGTSARPSTDTQYF. CDR3 DNA sequence: TGTGCCAGCAGCTTAGGGACTAGCGCACGCCCTAGCACAGATACGCAGTATTTT.

This chain uses TRBV11-3 with TRBJ1-5; 9 bases match TRBD1. The germline gives CDR1 SGHNT, CDR2 YENEEA. The V segment lost 0 bases and the J segment 0 bases; nucleotides outside the gene matches: 9. The CDR3 spans 19 residues. As DNA, the CDR3 is TGTGCCAGCAGCTTAGATCGTAGGGACAGGGAGTATAGCAATCAGCCCCAGCATTTT. This sequence encodes CASSLDRRDREYSNQPQHF.

The chain uses TRBV6-1 and TRBJ2-7; no firm D call. The germline gives CDR1 MNHNS, CDR2 SASEGT. The CDR3 is 12 amino acids. The ends were cut back, 5 bases at V and 4 bases at J, with 9 bases in the middle. CDR3 nucleotides: TGTGCCAGCAGTCCCCCAGCGTACGAGCAGTACTTC. Translating gives CASSPPAYEQYF.

The chain links TRBV5-6 to TRBJ1-2; D perhaps matches TRBD1 (5 bases). V gave up 0 bases and J gave up 10 bases, with 19 bases separating them. Per germline, CDR1 SGHDT and CDR2 YYEEEE. The CDR3 covers 15 residues. The CDR3 loop reads CASSLGYGGGWVYTF. The CDR3 coding sequence is TGTGCCAGCAGCTTGGGGTATGGGGGGGGGTGGGTCTACACCTTC. Filled out from reference TRBV5-6 and TRBJ1-2, the complete variable domain reads DAGVTQSPTHLIKTRGQQVTLRCSPKSGHDTVSWYQQALGQGPQFIFQYYEEEERQRGNFPDRFSGHQFPNYSSELNVNALLLGDSALYLCASSLGYGGGWVYTFGSGTRLTVV.

The chain carries TRBV9 and TRBJ2-1; weak D call: TRBD1 (6 bases). Germline V gene sequence: CDR1 SGDLS, CDR2 YYNGEE. V lost 3 bases to trimming and J lost 5 bases, with 9 bases between them. The CDR3 sequence is 13 residues long. CDR3 in amino acids: CASSGGQHNEQFF. As DNA, the CDR3 is TGTGCCAGCAGCGGAGGACAGCACAATGAGCAGTTCTTC.

This clone was picked up one time. The chain carries TRBV2 and TRBJ1-6, with D uncertain. V was pared by 7 bases and J by 7 bases, with 17 bases between. This CDR3 comprises 15 residues. Looked up from germline, CDR1 is SNHLY and CDR2 is FYNNEI. DNA of the CDR3: TGTGCCAGCATAATCGAAGGGAGTGTCAATTCACCCCTCCACTTT. It specifies CASIIEGSVNSPLHF.

This chain uses TRBV5-6 with TRBJ2-7; TRBD1 matches at 7 bases. V trimming: 3 bases; J trimming: 6 bases; junction bases outside the gene matches: 12. This CDR3 spans 15 amino acids. Germline CDR1 reads SGHDT; CDR2 reads YYEEEE. CDR3 nucleotides: TGTGCCAGCAGCTCGACGACAGGGACCAAATTCGAGCAGTACTTC. Translated: CASSSTTGTKFEQYF. The full variable domain, its missing parts supplied by reference TRBV5-6 and TRBJ2-7, is DAGVTQSPTHLIKTRGQQVTLRCSPKSGHDTVSWYQQALGQGPQFIFQYYEEEERQRGNFPDRFSGHQFPNYSSELNVNALLLGDSALYLCASSSTTGTKFEQYFGPGTRLTVT.

The chain joins TRBV5-1 to TRBJ1-1, with TRBD1 matching over 7 bases. The CDR3 totals 16 residues. With 4 bases clipped from V and 1 base from J, the junction kept 10 bases outside the gene matches. Germline V gives CDR1 SGHRS, CDR2 YFSETQ. DNA of the CDR3: TGCGCCAGCAGCCTTGTAACGGGACAGAGGAACACTGAAGCTTTCTTT. This encodes CASSLVTGQRNTEAFF. Full variable domain (missing parts from reference TRBV5-1 and TRBJ1-1): KAGVTQTPRYLIKTRGQQVTLSCSPISGHRSVSWYQQTPGQGLQFLFEYFSETQRNKGNFPGRFSGRQFSNSRSEMNVSTLELGDSALYLCASSLVTGQRNTEAFFGQGTRLTVV.

This clone was observed once. The rearrangement links TRBV27 to TRBJ2-2; 10 bases align to TRBD2. V lost 3 bases to trimming and J lost 7 bases; unmatched junction nucleotides: 20. The germline gives CDR1 MNHEY, CDR2 SMNVEV (reference sequence). This CDR3 contains 20 residues. The CDR3 region has the DNA TGTGCCAGCAGTTTCCGAGACAGCTGGATAGCGGGAGGCAATAACGGGGAGCTGTTTTTT. This codes for CASSFRDSWIAGGNNGELFF.